A selection of T cell receptor beta chains follows, all from one sample in a study of blood T cell repertoires in COVID-19. Generated by immunoSEQ multiplex PCR, the TCRdb table keeps only in-frame clones and is missing some. The sample includes some 380,000 clones, 70% to 90% of them seen just once. The sequenced material came from PBMCs or T cells enriched from blood (not recorded which). These receptors came from a middle-aged woman with acute COVID-19. Both conserved end residues are part of each CDR3. The D gene is left open where the match is weak. Size tells how often a clone was seen (once, few, many) or the class of an expanded clone, and some rows leave it out.

>TRBV9|TRBD2|TRBJ2-7|.
TGTGCCAGCAGCGGACCGGAGCCGGGACTAGGGATGAGCGAGCAGTACTTC
CASSGPEPGLGMSEQYF
>TRBV4-1|.|TRBJ1-1|.
TGCGCCAGCAGCCTACTCGGACAGCCGATCGGAGCTTTCTTT
CASSLLGQPIGAFF
>TRBV7-8|.|TRBJ1-3|.
TGTGCCAGCAGCTCCCCCGGGGGGGGGCGTGGAAACACCATATATTTT
CASSSPGGGRGNTIYF
>TRBV24-1|TRBD2|TRBJ2-1|.
TGTGCCACGGGGACTAGCGGGGTAAATGAGCAGTTCTTC
CATGTSGVNEQFF
>TRBV6-1|.|TRBJ2-6|few
TGTGCCAGCAGTGAAACAGGTTACTCTGGGGCCAACGTCCTGACTTTC
CASSETGYSGANVLTF
>TRBV18|TRBD1|TRBJ1-6|.
TGTGCCAGCTCACCTCCCGGGACAGACAATTCACCCCTCCACTTT
CASSPPGTDNSPLHF
>TRBV12-3/TRBV12-4|.|TRBJ2-7|.
TGTGCCAGCAGTCCGCCGGGGAGCTACGAGCAGTACTTC
CASSPPGSYEQYF
>TRBV10-3|TRBD2|TRBJ2-3|once
TGTGCCATCACCGGGACTAGCGGGGGGGCCACTAATACGCAGTATTTT
CAITGTSGGATNTQYF
>TRBV24-1|TRBD1|TRBJ1-1|.
TGTGCCACCAGTGATCCGGACAGGGGAGGGGAATGGCACACTGAAGCTTTCTTT
CATSDPDRGGEWHTEAFF
>TRBV28|.|TRBJ1-1|few
TGTGCCAGCAGTTTAGAAGTAAGTGCGACTGAAGCTTTCTTT
CASSLEVSATEAFF
>TRBV9|TRBD1|TRBJ2-2|.
TGTGCCAGCAGCGCCAGGACAGGAATTCAGTCAGGGAACACCGGGGAGCTGTTTTTT
CASSARTGIQSGNTGELFF
>TRBV6-5|TRBD1|TRBJ1-2|.
TGTGCCAGCAGATTACGGGACAGCTACTATGGCTACACCTTC
CASRLRDSYYGYTF
>TRBV7-2|TRBD2|TRBJ2-1|.
TGTGCCAGCAGCTTAGTCGCGGGGGGCCTCTACAATGAGCAGTTCTTC
CASSLVAGGLYNEQFF
>TRBV2|.|TRBJ1-1|.
TGTGCCAGCAGCCGAGGTTCGGCCTTGAACACTGAAGCTTTCTTT
CASSRGSALNTEAFF
>TRBV4-2|.|TRBJ2-2|once
TGTGCCAGCAGCCAAGATCCGACATGGTTCGCGAACACCGGGGAGCTGTTTTTT
CASSQDPTWFANTGELFF
>TRBV19|TRBD1|TRBJ1-5|.
TGTGCCAGTACGGGGGACAGGGGCTCACCAACATATAGCAATCAGCCCCAGCATTTT
CASTGDRGSPTYSNQPQHF
>TRBV7-9|.|TRBJ2-5|once
TGTGCCAGCAGCTTAGGAGGAGGAGAGACCCAGTACTTC
CASSLGGGETQYF
>TRBV5-1|TRBD2|TRBJ2-1|.
TGCGCCAGCAGCTTGGCGACGGGACTACTCCTCGGTGAGCAGTTCTTC
CASSLATGLLLGEQFF
>TRBV7-9|.|TRBJ2-7|.
TGTGCCAGCAGCTTAGACGGGGGGCACTACGAGCAGTACTTC
CASSLDGGHYEQYF
>TRBV5-4|TRBD1|TRBJ1-3|.
TGTGCCAGCAGCTTGGTGCAGGGACAGGGGGCTAACACCATATATTTT
CASSLVQGQGANTIYF
>TRBV4-1|TRBD1|TRBJ2-7|.
TGCGCCAGCAGCCAAGACCGGGACAGGGGGAATTACGAGCAGTACTTC
CASSQDRDRGNYEQYF
>TRBV28|.|TRBJ1-6|.
TGTGCCAGCAGCCCTGGGGGGGGGTCCTATAATTCACCCCTCCACTTT
CASSPGGGSYNSPLHF
>TRBV7-6|TRBD1|TRBJ2-1|.
TGTGCCAGCAGCTTAGACTCGCGGCAGGGGGTTTACAATGAGCAGTTCTTC
CASSLDSRQGVYNEQFF
>TRBV6-5|TRBD1|TRBJ2-7|.
TGTGCCAGCAGTTACCTACCGGGACAGGGAAGGCACGAGCAGTACTTC
CASSYLPGQGRHEQYF
>TRBV7-9|TRBD2|TRBJ2-3|.
TGTGCCAGCAGCTTAGGAACTAGCGGGGGCCGCACAGATACGCAGTATTTT
CASSLGTSGGRTDTQYF
>TRBV6-5|.|TRBJ2-7|.
TGTGCCACCCTACTATACGGATCCTACGAGCAGTACTTC
CATLLYGSYEQYF
>TRBV5-5|.|TRBJ1-1|.
TGTGCCAGCAGCTCTAACAGACGACCTCTGAACACTGAAGCTTTCTTT
CASSSNRRPLNTEAFF
>TRBV6-1|.|TRBJ1-5|.
TGTGCCAGCAGTGAACAACGAGGGTTTCAGCCCCAGCATTTT
CASSEQRGFQPQHF
>TRBV19|.|TRBJ1-2|.
TGTGCCAGTAGTATAGATCTTAGAGGGAACTATGGCTACACCTTC
CASSIDLRGNYGYTF
>TRBV6-5|.|TRBJ2-5|.
TGTGCCAGCAGTTACTCGTTCCAGGCCCAAGAGACCCAGTACTTC
CASSYSFQAQETQYF
>TRBV6-5|.|TRBJ2-1|.
TGTGCCAGCAGTTACGGGAGTTCCTCCTACAATGAGCAGTTCTTC
CASSYGSSSYNEQFF
>TRBV10-3|TRBD2|TRBJ2-3|.
TGTGCCATCGGGGGGGTCGCAGATACGCAGTATTTT
CAIGGVADTQYF
>TRBV2|.|TRBJ2-7|.
TGTGCCAGCAGCGACAGCCCCGTGGAGCAGTACTTC
CASSDSPVEQYF
>TRBV5-1|TRBD1|TRBJ1-2|.
TGCGCCAGCAGCTACGATTCAGGGGGAGGCTACACCTTC
CASSYDSGGGYTF
>TRBV7-9|TRBD1|TRBJ1-1|.
TGTGCCAGCAGCTTAGCCGAGGGACAGGGGGCGGACACTGAAGCTTTCTTT
CASSLAEGQGADTEAFF
>TRBV18|TRBD1|TRBJ2-5|.
TGTGCCAGCTCACCCGGGACAGGGTACGAGACCCAGTACTTC
CASSPGTGYETQYF